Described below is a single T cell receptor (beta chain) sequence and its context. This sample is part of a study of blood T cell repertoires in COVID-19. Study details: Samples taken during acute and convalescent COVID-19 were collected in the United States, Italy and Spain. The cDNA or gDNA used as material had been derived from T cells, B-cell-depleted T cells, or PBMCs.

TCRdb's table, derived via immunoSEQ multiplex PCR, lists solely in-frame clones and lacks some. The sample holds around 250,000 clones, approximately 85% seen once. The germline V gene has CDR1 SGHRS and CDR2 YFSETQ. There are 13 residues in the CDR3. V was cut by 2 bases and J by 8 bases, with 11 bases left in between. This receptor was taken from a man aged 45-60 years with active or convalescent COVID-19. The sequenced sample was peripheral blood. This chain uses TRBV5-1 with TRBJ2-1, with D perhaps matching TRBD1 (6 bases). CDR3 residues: CASSFIRGDEQFF. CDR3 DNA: TGCGCCAGCAGCTTTATCAGGGGCGATGAGCAGTTCTTC.